Shown below are 4 T cell receptor beta chains from a single sample sequenced in a study of molecular identifiers for immune sequencing clone quantification. One entry per CDR3 protein results from TCRdb running MiXCR on the PCR reads. The sample has 100,000 or so distinct CDR3 sequences, 30% to 35% seen once. Sequencing was performed on naive CD8+ T cells from blood, with Jurkat cell RNA spiked in. Indicated subset: FACS-sorted CD8+CD4-CCR7+CD45RA+ naive T cells. These receptors were taken from a human donor in good health. Some libraries in this study had Jurkat cell RNA spiked in.

The chain has TRBV7-9 and TRBJ2-7, with D perhaps being TRBD1 or TRBD2 (5 bases each). CDR3 size: 11 residues. Germline loops: CDR1 SEHNR, CDR2 FQNEAQ (reference sequence). In DNA, the CDR3 is TGTTGTCTTACCGAGGGGTACGAGCAGTACTTC. Translating gives CCLTEGYEQYF. Based on the CDR3 plus reference TRBV7-9 and TRBJ2-7, the full variable domain is DTGVSQNPRHKITKRGQNVTFRCDPISEHNRLYWYRQTLGQGPEFLTYFQNEAQLEKSRLLSDRFSAERPKGSFSTLEIQRTEQGDSAMYLCCLTEGYEQYFGPGTRLTVT.

The chain links TRBV9 to TRBJ2-5, with 10 bases identical to TRBD2. This CDR3 contains 14 residues. The V gene end was trimmed by 1 base and the J gene end by 5 bases; junction bases not matched to a gene: 2. Looked up from germline, CDR1 is SGDLS and CDR2 is YYNGEE. Here the CDR3 reads CASSVLAGVETQYF. CDR3 sequence (DNA): TGTGCCAGCAGCGTACTAGCGGGAGTTGAGACCCAGTACTTC.

As to this clonotype: This may be a read error: a much more frequent sequence differs by one nucleotide. The genes are TRBV6-2 or TRBV6-3 and TRBJ1-5; D uncertain. The V gene's germline CDR1 is MNHEY and CDR2 SVGEGT. The CDR3 runs 15 residues. Trimming shortened V by 5 bases and J by 9 bases, and 20 bases separated the two germline ends. CDR3 amino acids: CASSHDYQHDSPQHF. The CDR3 nucleotides read TGTGCCAGCAGTCACGACTACCAACATGATTCGCCCCAGCATTTT.

Many counts were recorded for this clonotype. This rearrangement joins TRBV20-1 to TRBJ1-1; weak D call: TRBD1 (5 bases). V lost 5 bases and J lost 5, with 21 bases in between. The CDR3 runs to 15 residues. The germline CDR1 and CDR2 sequences are DFQATT and SNEGSKA (reference sequence). The CDR3 DNA is TGCAGTGCTCGAGTTCTTGGGGGGTATACGACTGAAGCTTTCTTT. Residues: CSARVLGGYTTEAFF.